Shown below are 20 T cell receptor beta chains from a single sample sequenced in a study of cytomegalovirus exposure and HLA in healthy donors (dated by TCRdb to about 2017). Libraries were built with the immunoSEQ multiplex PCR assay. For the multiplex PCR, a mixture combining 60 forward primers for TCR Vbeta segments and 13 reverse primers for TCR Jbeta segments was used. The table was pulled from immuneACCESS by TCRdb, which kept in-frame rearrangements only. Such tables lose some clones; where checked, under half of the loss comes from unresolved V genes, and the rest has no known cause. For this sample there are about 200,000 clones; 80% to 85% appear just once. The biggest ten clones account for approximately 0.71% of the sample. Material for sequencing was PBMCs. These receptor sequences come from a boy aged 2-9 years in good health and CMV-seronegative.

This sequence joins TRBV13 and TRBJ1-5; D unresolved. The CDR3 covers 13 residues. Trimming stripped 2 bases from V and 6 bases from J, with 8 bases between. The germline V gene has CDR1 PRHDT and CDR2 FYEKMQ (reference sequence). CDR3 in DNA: TGTGCCAGCAGCTTAAAGTCAGGTCAGCCCCAGCATTTT. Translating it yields CASSLKSGQPQHF.

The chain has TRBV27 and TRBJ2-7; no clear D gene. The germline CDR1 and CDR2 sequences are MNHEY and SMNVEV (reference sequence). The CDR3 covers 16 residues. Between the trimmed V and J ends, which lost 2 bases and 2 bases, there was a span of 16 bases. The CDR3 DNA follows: TGTGCCAGCAGTTTAATTCCCGGGTCCCTCCCCTACGAGCAGTACTTC. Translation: CASSLIPGSLPYEQYF.

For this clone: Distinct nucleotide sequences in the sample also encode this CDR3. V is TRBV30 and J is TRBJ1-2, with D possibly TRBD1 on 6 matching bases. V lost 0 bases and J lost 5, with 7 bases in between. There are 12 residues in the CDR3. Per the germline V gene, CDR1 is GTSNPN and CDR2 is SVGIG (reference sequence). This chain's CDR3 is CAWSVTGYGYTF. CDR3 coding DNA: TGTGCCTGGAGTGTTACAGGGTATGGCTACACCTTC.

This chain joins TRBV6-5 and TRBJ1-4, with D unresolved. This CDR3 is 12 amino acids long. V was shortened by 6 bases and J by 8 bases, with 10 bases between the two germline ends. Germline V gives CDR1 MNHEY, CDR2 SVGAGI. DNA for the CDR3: TGTGCCAGCAGACGACCGAGGGAAAAACTGTTTTTT. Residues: CASRRPREKLFF.

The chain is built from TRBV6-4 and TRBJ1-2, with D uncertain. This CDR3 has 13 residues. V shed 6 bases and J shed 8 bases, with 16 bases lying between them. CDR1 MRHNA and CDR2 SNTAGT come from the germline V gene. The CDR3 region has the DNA TGTGCCAGCAGAGCCGGGATAAGAGGGGGCTACACCTTC. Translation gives CASRAGIRGGYTF.

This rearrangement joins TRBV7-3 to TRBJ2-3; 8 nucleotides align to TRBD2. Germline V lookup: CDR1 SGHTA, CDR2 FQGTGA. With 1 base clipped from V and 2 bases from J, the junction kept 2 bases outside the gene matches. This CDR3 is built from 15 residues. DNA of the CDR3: TGTGCCAGCAGCTTAATAGCGGGGTCCACAGATACGCAGTATTTT. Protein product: CASSLIAGSTDTQYF.

CDR3 region: CASSLGDWNYGYTF. The CDR3 nucleotides read TGTGCCAGCAGCTTAGGGGACTGGAACTATGGCTACACCTTC. The rearrangement links TRBV7-9 to TRBJ1-2; a possible D gene is TRBD1 (5 bases). CDR1 and CDR2 (germline): SEHNR, FQNEAQ (reference sequence). Deletions cut 1 base from V and 2 bases from J, with 8 bases between. The CDR3 length is 14 residues. The full variable domain, its missing parts supplied by reference TRBV7-9 and TRBJ1-2, is DTGVSQNPRHKITKRGQNVTFRCDPISEHNRLYWYRQTLGQGPEFLTYFQNEAQLEKSRLLSDRFSAERPKGSFSTLEIQRTEQGDSAMYLCASSLGDWNYGYTFGSGTRLTVV.

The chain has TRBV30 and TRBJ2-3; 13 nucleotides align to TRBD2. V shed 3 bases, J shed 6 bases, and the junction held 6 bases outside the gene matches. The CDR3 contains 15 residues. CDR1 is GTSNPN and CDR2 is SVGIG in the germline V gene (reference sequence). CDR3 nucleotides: TGTGCCTGGAGCAGACTAGCGGGGGGCCCGGATACGCAGTATTTT. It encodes CAWSRLAGGPDTQYF.

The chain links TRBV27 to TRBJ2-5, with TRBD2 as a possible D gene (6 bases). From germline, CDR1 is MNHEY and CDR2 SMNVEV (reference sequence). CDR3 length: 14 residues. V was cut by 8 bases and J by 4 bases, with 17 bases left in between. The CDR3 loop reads CASRGEGRGETQYF. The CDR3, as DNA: TGTGCCAGCCGCGGAGAGGGGCGGGGAGAGACCCAGTACTTC.

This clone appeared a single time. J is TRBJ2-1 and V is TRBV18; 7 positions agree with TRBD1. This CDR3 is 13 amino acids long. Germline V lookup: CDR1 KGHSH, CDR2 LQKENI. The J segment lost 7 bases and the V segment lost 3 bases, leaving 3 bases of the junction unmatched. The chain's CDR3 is CASSPPGQNEQFF. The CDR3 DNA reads TGTGCCAGCTCACCTCCGGGACAGAATGAGCAGTTCTTC. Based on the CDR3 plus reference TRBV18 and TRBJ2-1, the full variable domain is NAGVMQNPRHLVRRRGQEARLRCSPMKGHSHVYWYRQLPEEGLKFMVYLQKENIIDESGMPKERFSAEFPKEGPSILRIQQVVRGDSAAYFCASSPPGQNEQFFGPGTRLTVL.

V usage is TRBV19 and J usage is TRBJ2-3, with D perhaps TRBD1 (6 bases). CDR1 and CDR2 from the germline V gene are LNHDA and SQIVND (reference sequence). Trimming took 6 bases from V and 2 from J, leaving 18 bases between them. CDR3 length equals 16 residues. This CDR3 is CASSPPLRQDTDTQYF. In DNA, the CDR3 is TGTGCCAGTAGCCCACCGCTTAGACAGGACACAGATACGCAGTATTTT.

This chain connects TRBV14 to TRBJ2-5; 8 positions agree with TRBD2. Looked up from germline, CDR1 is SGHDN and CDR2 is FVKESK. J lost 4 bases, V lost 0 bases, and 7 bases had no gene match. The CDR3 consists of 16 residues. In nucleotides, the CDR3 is TGTGCCAGCAGCCAAGATCGGGGGGGTCTTAGAGAGACCCAGTACTTC. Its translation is CASSQDRGGLRETQYF.

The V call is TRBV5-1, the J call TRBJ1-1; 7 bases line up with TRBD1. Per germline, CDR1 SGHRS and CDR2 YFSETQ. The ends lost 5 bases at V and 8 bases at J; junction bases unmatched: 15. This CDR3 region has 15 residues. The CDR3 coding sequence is TGCGCCAGCAGGGTTGCATCGGGGGCCAGGGGGGAAGCTTTCTTT. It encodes CASRVASGARGEAFF.

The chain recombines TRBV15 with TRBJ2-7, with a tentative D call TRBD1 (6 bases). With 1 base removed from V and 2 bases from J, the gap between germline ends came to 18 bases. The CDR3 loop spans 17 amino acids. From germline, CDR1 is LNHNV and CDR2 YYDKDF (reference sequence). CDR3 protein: CATSRGRILQGPYEQYF. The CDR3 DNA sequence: TGTGCCACCAGCAGAGGTCGGATTCTACAGGGCCCCTACGAGCAGTACTTC.

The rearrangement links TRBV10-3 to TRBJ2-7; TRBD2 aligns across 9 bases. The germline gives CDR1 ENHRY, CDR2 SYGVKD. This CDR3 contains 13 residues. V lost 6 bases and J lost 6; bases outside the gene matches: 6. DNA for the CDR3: TGTGCCATCAGGGGGAATAGCGGGGGCGAGCAGTACTTC. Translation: CAIRGNSGGEQYF.

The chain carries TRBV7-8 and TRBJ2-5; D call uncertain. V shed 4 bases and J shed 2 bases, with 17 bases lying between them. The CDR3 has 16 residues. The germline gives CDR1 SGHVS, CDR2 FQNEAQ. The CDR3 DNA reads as TGTGCCAGCAGCTCCCTGGCAGGCAGTGGGCAAGAGACCCAGTACTTC. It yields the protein CASSSLAGSGQETQYF.

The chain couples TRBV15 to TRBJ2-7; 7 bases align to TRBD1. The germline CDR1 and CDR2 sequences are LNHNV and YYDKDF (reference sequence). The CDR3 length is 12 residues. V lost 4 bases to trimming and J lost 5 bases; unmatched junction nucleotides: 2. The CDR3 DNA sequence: TGTGCCACCAGCACAACAGGGGACGAGCAGTACTTC. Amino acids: CATSTTGDEQYF. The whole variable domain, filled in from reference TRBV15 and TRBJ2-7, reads DAMVIQNPRYQVTQFGKPVTLSCSQTLNHNVMYWYQQKSSQAPKLLFHYYDKDFNNEADTPDNFQSRRPNTSFCFLDIRSPGLGDTAMYLCATSTTGDEQYFGPGTRLTVT.

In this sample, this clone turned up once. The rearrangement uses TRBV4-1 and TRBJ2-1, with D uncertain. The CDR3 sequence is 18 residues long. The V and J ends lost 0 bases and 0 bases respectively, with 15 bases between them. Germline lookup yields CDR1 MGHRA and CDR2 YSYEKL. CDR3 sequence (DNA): TGCGCCAGCAGCCAAGATATACCCCAGATCCCCTCCTACAATGAGCAGTTCTTC. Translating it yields CASSQDIPQIPSYNEQFF.

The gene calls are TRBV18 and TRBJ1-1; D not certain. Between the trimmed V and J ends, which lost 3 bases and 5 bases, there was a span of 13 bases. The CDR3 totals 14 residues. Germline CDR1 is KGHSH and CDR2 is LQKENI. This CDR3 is CASSPSGGWTEAFF. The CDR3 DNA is TGTGCCAGCTCACCCTCAGGAGGCTGGACTGAAGCTTTCTTT. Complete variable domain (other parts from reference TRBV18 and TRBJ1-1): NAGVMQNPRHLVRRRGQEARLRCSPMKGHSHVYWYRQLPEEGLKFMVYLQKENIIDESGMPKERFSAEFPKEGPSILRIQQVVRGDSAAYFCASSPSGGWTEAFFGQGTRLTVV.

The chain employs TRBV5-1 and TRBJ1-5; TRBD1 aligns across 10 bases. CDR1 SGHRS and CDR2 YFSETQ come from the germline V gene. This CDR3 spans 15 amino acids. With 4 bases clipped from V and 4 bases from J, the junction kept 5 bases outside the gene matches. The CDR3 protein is CASSKDRGANQPQHF. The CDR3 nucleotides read TGCGCCAGCAGCAAGGACAGGGGGGCTAATCAGCCCCAGCATTTT.